These 4 T cell receptor beta chains were sequenced from one sample in a study of graft-versus-host responses after intestinal transplantation. The antigens these receptors bind are not known. Some clones are missing from TCRdb's copy, which holds only in-frame ones; the method was immunoSEQ multiplex PCR. The data show 50,000 to 75,000 clones, roughly nine tenths seen once. Sequencing used unstimulated CD8+ T cells sorted from spleen or lymph node cells, obtained before transplant. The source is a human donor who was the organ donor for an intestinal transplant.

Points on this clone: The junction departs from germline at one end; a sequencing error may be responsible. The CDR3 loop is CASSHSPRDRGF. The CDR3 DNA follows: TGTGCCAGCAGTCATTCCCCCCGGGACAGGGGGTTC. The rearrangement joins TRBV11-2 to TRBJ2-7, with 11 bases identical to TRBD1. CDR1 is SGHAT and CDR2 is FQNNGV in the germline V gene. CDR3 length equals 12 residues.

The V call is TRBV10-2, the J call TRBJ1-5, with 7 bases matching TRBD1. The CDR3 spans 13 residues. Germline V gives CDR1 WSHSY, CDR2 SAAADI. Unmatched junction bases numbered 4, after V lost 7 bases and J lost 4 bases. The CDR3 loop reads CASTGTANQPQHF. Written as DNA, the CDR3 is TGCGCCAGCACAGGGACAGCTAATCAGCCCCAGCATTTT.

The chain couples TRBV9 to TRBJ2-2, with a weak D call TRBD2 (6 bases). Deletions cut 3 bases from V and 4 bases from J, with 10 bases between. The germline V gene has CDR1 SGDLS and CDR2 YYNGEE. This CDR3 comprises 14 residues. CDR3 sequence (DNA): TGTGCCAGCAGCGGCCGGGGGAGCACCGGGGAGCTGTTTTTT. It is translated as CASSGRGSTGELFF. Looking up the rest from reference TRBV9 and TRBJ2-2 gives the full variable domain: DSGVTQTPKHLITATGQRVTLRCSPRSGDLSVYWYQQSLDQGLQFLIQYYNGEERAKGNILERFSAQQFPDLHSELNLSSLELGDSALYFCASSGRGSTGELFFGEGSRLTVL.

V usage is TRBV5-1 and J usage is TRBJ1-1; D ambiguous. CDR1 is SGHRS and CDR2 is YFSETQ in the germline V gene. There are 14 residues in the CDR3. The germline V and J ends were trimmed by 4 bases and 0 bases, with 10 bases remaining between them. The CDR3 is CASSLEGMNTEAFF. CDR3 in DNA: TGCGCCAGCAGCCTCGAGGGAATGAACACTGAAGCTTTCTTT.